This T cell receptor beta chain was observed in a study of post-analysis software for immune sequencing data (dated by TCRdb to the mid-2010s). General notes on the study: The recorded disease courses included relapsing-remitting, secondary progressive and progressive-relapsing multiple sclerosis, and some patients had no subtype annotation. A subset of samples was prepared in parallel using single-end sample barcoding, then pooled and co-amplified after Illumina adapter ligation. The patient repertoires were compared against some twelve previously published healthy control repertoires obtained from donors aged 6 to 25 years. Study-wide findings and limitations: The control group was slightly older than the multiple sclerosis patient group. Patients showed significantly higher frequencies than controls for five TRBV segments, among them TRBV5-6, TRBV5-1 and TRBV20-1. Significantly lower normalized Chao1 diversity was found in multiple sclerosis patients than in controls, suggesting substantial peripheral T-cell clonal expansion. Strong co-clustering of samples prepared in the same batch was shown by direct clustering with F measure, prompting a batch-effect correction.

Libraries were constructed by PCR. Sequencing took place on an Illumina HiSeq 2500. To reduce PCR and sequencing biases, unique molecular identifiers were incorporated into the TCR beta cDNA libraries. Some 500,000 cDNA molecules were obtained per 1 to 10 million input T cells, so each molecule approximated one T cell. Patient libraries were prepared and sequenced with the same protocol used for the earlier healthy control dataset. Samples belonging to the same batch were prepared together, multiplexed and sequenced on a shared HiSeq lane. The authors' pipeline ran thus. Raw barcoded reads were processed with MIGEC, discarding single-read molecular identifier groups before consensus assembly and CDR3 extraction. Clonotype tables were post-analysed with VDJtools, normalizing diversity by down-sampling all datasets to the smallest sample size. Repertoire overlap clustering matched CDR3 amino acid but not nucleotide sequences to correct batch-related cross-sample contamination. TCRdb itself trimmed the public reads at Q25 with fastp, ran MiXCR and retained productive beta chains. Rows are unified per CDR3 protein, each entry keeping the most common DNA and genes. The V and J calls here are based on TCRdb, not the publication. The sample includes about 400,000 distinct CDR3 sequences, with roughly 30% observed a single time. Roughly an eighth of the sample belongs to the ten largest clones.

To demonstrate the VDJtools post-analysis software, TCR beta repertoires were profiled from the peripheral blood of more than 10 young patients with multiple sclerosis. The multiple sclerosis patients were children and adolescents ranging in age from roughly 6 to 15 years. This clonotype was observed a single time. The specificity of this receptor is unknown. A junction end diverges from the germline sequence, so it may reflect a read error. The cysteine opens and the phenylalanine closes a CDR3 of 13 amino acids. Just CDR3 DNA is preserved here, 39 bases in frame from base 1. CDR1 is given as SNHLY and CDR2 as FYNNEI, both from the germline V gene.

The sequence joins TRBV2 to TRBJ2-5; confidence is insufficient to name the D gene. The sample consisted of blood. The sequence was obtained from a girl under 18 with multiple sclerosis. The nucleotide sequence is TGTACCAGCAGTGCGTGGTGGGGAGAGACCCAGTACTTC. Its amino acids are CTSSAWWGETQYF.